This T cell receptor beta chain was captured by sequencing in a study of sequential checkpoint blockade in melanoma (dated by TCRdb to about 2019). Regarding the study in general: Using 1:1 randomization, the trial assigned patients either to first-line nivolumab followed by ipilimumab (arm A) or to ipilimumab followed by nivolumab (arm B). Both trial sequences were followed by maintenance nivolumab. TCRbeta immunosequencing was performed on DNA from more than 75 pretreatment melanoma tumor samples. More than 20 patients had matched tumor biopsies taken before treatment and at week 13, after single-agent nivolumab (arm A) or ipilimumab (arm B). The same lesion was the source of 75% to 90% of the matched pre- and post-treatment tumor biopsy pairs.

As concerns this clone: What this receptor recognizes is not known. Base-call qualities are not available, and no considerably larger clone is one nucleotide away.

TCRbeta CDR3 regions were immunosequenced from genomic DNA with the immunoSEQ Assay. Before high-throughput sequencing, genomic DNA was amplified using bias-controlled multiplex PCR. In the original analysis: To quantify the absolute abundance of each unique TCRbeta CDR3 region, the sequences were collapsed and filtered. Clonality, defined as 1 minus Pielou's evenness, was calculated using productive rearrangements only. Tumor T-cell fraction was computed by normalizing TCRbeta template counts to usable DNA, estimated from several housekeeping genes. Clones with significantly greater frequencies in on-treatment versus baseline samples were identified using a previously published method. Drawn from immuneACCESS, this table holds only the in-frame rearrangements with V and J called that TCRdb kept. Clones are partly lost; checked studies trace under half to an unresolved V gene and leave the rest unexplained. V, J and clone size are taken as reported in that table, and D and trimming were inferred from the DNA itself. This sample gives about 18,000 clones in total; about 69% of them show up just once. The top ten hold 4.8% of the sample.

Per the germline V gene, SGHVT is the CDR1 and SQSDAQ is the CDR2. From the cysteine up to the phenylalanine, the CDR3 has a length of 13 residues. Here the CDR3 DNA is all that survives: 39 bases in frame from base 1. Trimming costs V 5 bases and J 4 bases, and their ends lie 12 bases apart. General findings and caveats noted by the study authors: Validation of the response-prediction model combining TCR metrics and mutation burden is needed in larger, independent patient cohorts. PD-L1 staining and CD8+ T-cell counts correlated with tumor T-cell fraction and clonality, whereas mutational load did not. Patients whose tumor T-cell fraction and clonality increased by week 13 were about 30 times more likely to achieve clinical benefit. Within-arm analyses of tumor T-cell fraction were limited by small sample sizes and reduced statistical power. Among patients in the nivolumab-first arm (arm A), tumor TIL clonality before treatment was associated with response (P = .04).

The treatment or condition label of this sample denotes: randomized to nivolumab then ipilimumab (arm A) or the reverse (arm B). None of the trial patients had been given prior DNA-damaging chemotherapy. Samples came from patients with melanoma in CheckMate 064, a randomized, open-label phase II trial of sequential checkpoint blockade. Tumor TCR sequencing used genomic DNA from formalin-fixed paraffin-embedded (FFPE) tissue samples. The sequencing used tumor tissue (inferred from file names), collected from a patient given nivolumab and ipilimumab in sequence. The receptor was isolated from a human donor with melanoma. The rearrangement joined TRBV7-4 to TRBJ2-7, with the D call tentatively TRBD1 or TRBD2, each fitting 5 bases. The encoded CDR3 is CASSPGTVYEQYF. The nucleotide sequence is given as TGTGCCAGCAGCCCGGGGACCGTGTACGAGCAGTACTTC.